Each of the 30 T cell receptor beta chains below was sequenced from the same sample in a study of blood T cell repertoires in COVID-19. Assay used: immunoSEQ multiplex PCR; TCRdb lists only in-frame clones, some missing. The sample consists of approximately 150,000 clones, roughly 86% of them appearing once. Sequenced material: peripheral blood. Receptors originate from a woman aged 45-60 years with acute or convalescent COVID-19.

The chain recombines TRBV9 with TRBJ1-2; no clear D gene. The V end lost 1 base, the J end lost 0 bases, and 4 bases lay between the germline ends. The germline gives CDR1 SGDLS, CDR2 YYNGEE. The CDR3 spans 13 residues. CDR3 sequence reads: CASSVSSNYGYTF. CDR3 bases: TGTGCCAGCAGCGTATCATCTAACTATGGCTACACCTTC.

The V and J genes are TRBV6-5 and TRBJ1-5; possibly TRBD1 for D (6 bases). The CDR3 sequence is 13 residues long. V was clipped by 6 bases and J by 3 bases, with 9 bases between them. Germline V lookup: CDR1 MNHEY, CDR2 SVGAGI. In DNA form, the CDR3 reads TGTGCCAGCAGCAGGACAGACAATCAGCCCCAGCATTTT. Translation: CASSRTDNQPQHF.

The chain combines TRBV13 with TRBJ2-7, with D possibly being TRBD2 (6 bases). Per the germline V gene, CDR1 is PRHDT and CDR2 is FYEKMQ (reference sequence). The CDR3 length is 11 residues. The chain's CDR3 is CATGGSYEQYF. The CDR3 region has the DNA TGTGCGACCGGGGGATCCTACGAGCAGTACTTC.

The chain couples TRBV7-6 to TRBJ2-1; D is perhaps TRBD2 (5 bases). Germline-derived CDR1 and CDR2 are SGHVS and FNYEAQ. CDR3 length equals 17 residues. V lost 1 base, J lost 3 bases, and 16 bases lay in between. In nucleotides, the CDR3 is TGTGCCAGCAGCTTAGGAGGGAACTACGGTGGCTACAATGAGCAGTTCTTC. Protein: CASSLGGNYGGYNEQFF.

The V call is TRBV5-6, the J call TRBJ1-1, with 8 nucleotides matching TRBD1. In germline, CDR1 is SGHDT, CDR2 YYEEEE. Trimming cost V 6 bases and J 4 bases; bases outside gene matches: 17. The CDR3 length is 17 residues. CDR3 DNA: TGTGCCAGCATCCTTCACTTCGGACAGGGATGGAGCACTGAAGCTTTCTTT. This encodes CASILHFGQGWSTEAFF.

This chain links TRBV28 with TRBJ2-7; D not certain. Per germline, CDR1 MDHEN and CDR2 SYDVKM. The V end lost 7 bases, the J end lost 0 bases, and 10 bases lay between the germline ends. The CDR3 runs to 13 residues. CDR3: CASITRSSYEQYF. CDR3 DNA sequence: TGTGCCAGCATAACAAGAAGCTCCTACGAGCAGTACTTC.

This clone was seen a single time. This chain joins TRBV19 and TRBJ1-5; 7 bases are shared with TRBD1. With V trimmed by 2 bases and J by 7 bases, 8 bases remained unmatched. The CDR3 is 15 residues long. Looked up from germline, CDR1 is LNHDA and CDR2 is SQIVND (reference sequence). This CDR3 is CASSISTGLGQPQHF. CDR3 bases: TGTGCCAGTAGTATATCGACAGGGTTAGGCCAGCCCCAGCATTTT.

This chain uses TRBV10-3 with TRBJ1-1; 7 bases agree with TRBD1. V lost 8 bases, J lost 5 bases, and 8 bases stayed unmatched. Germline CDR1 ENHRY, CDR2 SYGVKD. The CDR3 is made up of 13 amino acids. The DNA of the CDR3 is TGTGCCATCGCTCGAGGGGGCCGGACTGAAGCTTTCTTT. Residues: CAIARGGRTEAFF.

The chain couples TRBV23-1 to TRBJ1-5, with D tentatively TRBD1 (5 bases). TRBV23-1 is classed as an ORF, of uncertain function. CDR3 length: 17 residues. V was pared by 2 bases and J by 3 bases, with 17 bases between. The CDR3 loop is CASSQTGGRALNQPQHF. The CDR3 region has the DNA TGCGCCAGCAGTCAAACAGGTGGCAGGGCTCTCAATCAGCCCCAGCATTTT.

Here the CDR3 DNA reads TGTGCCTGGAGTGTATCCGAGGCCGGCTACACCTTC. Its translation is CAWSVSEAGYTF. The genes are TRBV30 and TRBJ1-2; D unclear. Per germline, CDR1 GTSNPN and CDR2 SVGIG (reference sequence). The CDR3 consists of 12 residues. The V and J ends lost 0 bases and 8 bases respectively, with 10 bases between them.

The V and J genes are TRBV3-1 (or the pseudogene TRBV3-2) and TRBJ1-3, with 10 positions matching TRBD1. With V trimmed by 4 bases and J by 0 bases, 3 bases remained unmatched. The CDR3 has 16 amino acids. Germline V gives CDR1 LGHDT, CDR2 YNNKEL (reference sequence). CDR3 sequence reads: CASSRTGGNSGNTIYF. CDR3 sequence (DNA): TGTGCCAGCAGCCGGACAGGGGGAAACTCTGGAAACACCATATATTTT.

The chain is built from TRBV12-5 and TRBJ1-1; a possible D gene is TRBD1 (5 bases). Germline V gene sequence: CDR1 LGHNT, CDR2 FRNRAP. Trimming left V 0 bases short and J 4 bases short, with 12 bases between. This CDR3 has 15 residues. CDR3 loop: CASGLVVTEVTEAFF. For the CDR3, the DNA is TGTGCTAGTGGTTTGGTGGTGACAGAGGTCACTGAAGCTTTCTTT.

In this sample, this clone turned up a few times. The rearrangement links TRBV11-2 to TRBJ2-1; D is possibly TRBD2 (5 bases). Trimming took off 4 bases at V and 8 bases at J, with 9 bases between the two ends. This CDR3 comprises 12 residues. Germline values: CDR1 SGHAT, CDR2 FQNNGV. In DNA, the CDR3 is TGTGCCAGCAGCTCGGGGAAGCATGAGCAGTTCTTC. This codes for CASSSGKHEQFF. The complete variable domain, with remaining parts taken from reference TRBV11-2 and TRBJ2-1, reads EAGVAQSPRYKIIEKRQSVAFWCNPISGHATLYWYQQILGQGPKLLIQFQNNGVVDDSQLPKDRFSAERLKGVDSTLKIQPAKLEDSAVYLCASSSGKHEQFFGPGTRLTVL.

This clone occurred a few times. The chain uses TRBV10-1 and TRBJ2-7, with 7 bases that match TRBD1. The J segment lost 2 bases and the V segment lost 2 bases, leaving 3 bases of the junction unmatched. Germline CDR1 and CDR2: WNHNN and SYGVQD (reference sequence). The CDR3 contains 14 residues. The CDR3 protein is CASSEVDRAYEQYF. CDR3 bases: TGCGCCAGCAGTGAGGTAGACAGGGCCTACGAGCAGTACTTC.

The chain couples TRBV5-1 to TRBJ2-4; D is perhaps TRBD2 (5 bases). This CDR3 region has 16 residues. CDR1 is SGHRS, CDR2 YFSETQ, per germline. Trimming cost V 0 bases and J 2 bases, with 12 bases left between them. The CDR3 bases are TGCGCCAGCAGCTTGGGCCTCGGGGAATCCAAAAACATTCAGTACTTC. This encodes CASSLGLGESKNIQYF.

CDR3 loop: CASRRTATNEKLFF. The DNA for the CDR3 is TGCGCCAGCAGGCGGACAGCAACTAATGAAAAACTGTTTTTT. This chain links TRBV5-1 with TRBJ1-4, with a tentative D call TRBD1 (6 bases). The V end was cut by 5 bases, the J end by 0 bases, with 8 bases between. The germline CDR1 and CDR2 sequences are SGHRS and YFSETQ. The CDR3 has 14 residues.

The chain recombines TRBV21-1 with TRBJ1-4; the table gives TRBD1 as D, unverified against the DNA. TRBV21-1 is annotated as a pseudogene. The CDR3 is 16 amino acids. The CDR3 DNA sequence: TGTGCCAGCAGCAAAGAGAACAGGTCTCGACATGAAAAACTGTTTTTT. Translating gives CASSKENRSRHEKLFF.

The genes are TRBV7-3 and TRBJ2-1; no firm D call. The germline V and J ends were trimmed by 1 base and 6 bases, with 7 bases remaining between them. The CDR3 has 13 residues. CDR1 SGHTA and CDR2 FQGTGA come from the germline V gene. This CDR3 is CASSLNRFNEQFF. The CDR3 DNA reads TGTGCCAGCAGCTTAAACCGGTTCAATGAGCAGTTCTTC.

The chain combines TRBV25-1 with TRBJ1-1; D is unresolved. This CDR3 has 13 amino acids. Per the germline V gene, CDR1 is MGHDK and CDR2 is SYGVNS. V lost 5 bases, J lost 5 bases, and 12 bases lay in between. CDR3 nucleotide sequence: TGTGCCAGCAGTAATGTAGGCGGGACTGAAGCTTTCTTT. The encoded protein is CASSNVGGTEAFF.

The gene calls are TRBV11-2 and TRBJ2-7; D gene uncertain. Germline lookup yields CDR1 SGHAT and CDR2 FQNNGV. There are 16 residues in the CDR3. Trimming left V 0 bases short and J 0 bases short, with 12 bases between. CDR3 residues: CASSLDRESLSYEQYF. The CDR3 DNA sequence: TGTGCCAGCAGCTTAGACCGTGAAAGCCTCTCCTACGAGCAGTACTTC. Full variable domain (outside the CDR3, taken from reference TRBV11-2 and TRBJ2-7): EAGVAQSPRYKIIEKRQSVAFWCNPISGHATLYWYQQILGQGPKLLIQFQNNGVVDDSQLPKDRFSAERLKGVDSTLKIQPAKLEDSAVYLCASSLDRESLSYEQYFGPGTRLTVT.

For the CDR3, the DNA is TGTGCCATCTCAGGGGGCAAAAACATTCAGTACTTC. Protein: CAISGGKNIQYF. This sequence joins TRBV10-3 and TRBJ2-4; 7 bases align to TRBD1. With 8 bases clipped from V and 3 bases from J, the junction kept 1 base outside the gene matches. The CDR3 runs 12 residues. Germline V gives CDR1 ENHRY, CDR2 SYGVKD.

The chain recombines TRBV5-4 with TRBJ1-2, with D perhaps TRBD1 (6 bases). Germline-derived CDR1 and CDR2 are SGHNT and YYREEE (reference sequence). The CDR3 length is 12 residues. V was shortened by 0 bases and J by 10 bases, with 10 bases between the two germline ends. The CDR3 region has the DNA TGTGCCAGCAGCTTGGCTGTGGGGGCCTACACCTTC. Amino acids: CASSLAVGAYTF.

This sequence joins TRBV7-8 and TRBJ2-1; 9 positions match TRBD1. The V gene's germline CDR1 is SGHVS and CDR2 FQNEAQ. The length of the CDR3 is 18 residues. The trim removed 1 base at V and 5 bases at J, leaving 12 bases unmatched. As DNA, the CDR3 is TGTGCCAGCAGCTTAGAACCCCTCCTGGACAGGGGAGACAATGAGCAGTTCTTC. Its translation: CASSLEPLLDRGDNEQFF.

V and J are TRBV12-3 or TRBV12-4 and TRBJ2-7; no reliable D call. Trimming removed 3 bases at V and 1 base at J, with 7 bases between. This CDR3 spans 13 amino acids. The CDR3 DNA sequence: TGTGCCAGCAGTTTGGCGGAGTCCTACGAGCAGTACTTC. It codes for CASSLAESYEQYF.

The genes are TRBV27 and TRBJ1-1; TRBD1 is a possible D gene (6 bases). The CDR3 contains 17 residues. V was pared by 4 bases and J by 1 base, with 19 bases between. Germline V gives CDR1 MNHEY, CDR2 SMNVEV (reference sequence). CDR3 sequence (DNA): TGTGCCAGCAGTTACCCGCCAGGGGATACTAGGAACACTGAAGCTTTCTTT. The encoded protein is CASSYPPGDTRNTEAFF.

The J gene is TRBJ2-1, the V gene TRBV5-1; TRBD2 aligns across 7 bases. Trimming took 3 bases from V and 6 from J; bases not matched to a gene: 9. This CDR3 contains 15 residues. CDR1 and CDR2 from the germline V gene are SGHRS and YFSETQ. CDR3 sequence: CASSSTSSKSNEQFF. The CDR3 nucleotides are TGCGCCAGCAGCTCGACTAGCAGTAAGTCCAATGAGCAGTTCTTC. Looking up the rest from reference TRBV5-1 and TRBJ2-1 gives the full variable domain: KAGVTQTPRYLIKTRGQQVTLSCSPISGHRSVSWYQQTPGQGLQFLFEYFSETQRNKGNFPGRFSGRQFSNSRSEMNVSTLELGDSALYLCASSSTSSKSNEQFFGPGTRLTVL.

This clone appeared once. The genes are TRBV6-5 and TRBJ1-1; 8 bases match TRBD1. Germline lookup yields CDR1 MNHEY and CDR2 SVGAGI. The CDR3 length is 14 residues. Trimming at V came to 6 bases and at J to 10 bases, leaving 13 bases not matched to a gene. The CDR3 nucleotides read TGTGCCAGCAGCCAGACAGGGGTTAGGTTCGGAGCTTTCTTT. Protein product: CASSQTGVRFGAFF.

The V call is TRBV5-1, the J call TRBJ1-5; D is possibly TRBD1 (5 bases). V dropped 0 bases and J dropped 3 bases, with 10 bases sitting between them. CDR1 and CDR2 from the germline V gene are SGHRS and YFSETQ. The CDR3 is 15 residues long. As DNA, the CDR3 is TGCGCCAGCAGCTTGGCCGGGACTTACAATCAGCCCCAGCATTTT. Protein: CASSLAGTYNQPQHF.

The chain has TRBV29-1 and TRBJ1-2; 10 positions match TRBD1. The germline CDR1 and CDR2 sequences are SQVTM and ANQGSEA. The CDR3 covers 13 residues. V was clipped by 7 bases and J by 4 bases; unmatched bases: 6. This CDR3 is CSAWTGGGYGYTF. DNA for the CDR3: TGCAGCGCCTGGACAGGGGGGGGCTATGGCTACACCTTC.

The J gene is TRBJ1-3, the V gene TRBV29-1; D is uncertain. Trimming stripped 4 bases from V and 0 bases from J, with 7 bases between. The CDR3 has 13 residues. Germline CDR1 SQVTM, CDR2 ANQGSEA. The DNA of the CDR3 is TGCAGCGTTGGTATGAGCTCTGGAAACACCATATATTTT. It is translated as CSVGMSSGNTIYF.